Sequencing of this T cell receptor (beta chain) was carried out in a study of blood T cell repertoires in COVID-19. The protocol was immunoSEQ multiplex PCR, while the TCRdb copy is restricted to in-frame clones and leaves out a portion. This table holds about 120,000 clones, about 86% found once. In this sample, this clone turned up once. Germline-derived CDR1 and CDR2 are GTSNPN and SVGIG (reference sequence). The V gene lost 2 bases and the J gene lost 5 bases, with 16 bases spanning the gap. The CDR3 length is 15 residues. The sequencing sample was made of peripheral blood. The chain recombines TRBV30 with TRBJ2-1, with a possible D match to TRBD2 (6 bases). The clonotype was recovered from a woman aged 45-65 years with acute or convalescent COVID-19. CDR3 loop: CAWSPGLLTNNEQFF. The CDR3 DNA is TGTGCCTGGAGTCCGGGACTCCTGACCAACAATGAGCAGTTCTTC. Combining the CDR3 with reference TRBV30 and TRBJ2-1 gives the whole variable domain SQTIHQWPATLVQPVGSPLSLECTVEGTSNPNLYWYRQAAGRGLQLLFYSVGIGQISSEVPQNLSASRPQDRQFILSSKKLLLSDSGFYLCAWSPGLLTNNEQFFGPGTRLTVL.